The clone carrying this T cell receptor (beta chain) has a handful of counts. This sample was included in a study of T cells in Graves' hyperthyroidism and ophthalmopathy. An absence of ophthalmopathy progression within 18 months meant stable Graves' hyperthyroidism. Patients showing uncontrolled infection, other autoimmune disease, pregnancy or lactation were ineligible. TCR beta CDR3 regions were amplified from RNA. An initial round of RT-PCR targeting the TCR CDR3 relied on the HTBI primer set. TCRdb re-analysed the multiplex PCR reads in MiXCR, keeping a single row per CDR3 protein. In the table there are fewer than 800,000 distinct CDR3 sequences, 16% of which are singletons. Trimming cost V 5 bases and J 1 base, with 17 bases left between them. The CDR3 sequence is 16 residues long. Germline lookup yields CDR1 LNHDA and CDR2 SQIVND (reference sequence).

The receptor's source is a young man with Graves' hyperthyroidism. Sequencing was carried out using blood. The genes are TRBV19 and TRBJ1-1; D not certain. CDR3 sequence reads: CASSPLVWGGNTEAFF. In nucleotides, the CDR3 is TGTGCCAGTAGTCCGCTTGTTTGGGGTGGGAACACTGAAGCTTTCTTT. The variable domain in full, with the rest retrieved from reference TRBV19 and TRBJ1-1, is DGGITQSPKYLFRKEGQNVTLSCEQNLNHDAMYWYRQDPGQGLRLIYYSQIVNDFQKGDIAEGYSVSREKKESFPLTVTSAQKNPTAFYLCASSPLVWGGNTEAFFGQGTRLTVV.